This TCR beta chain was sequenced for a study of blood T cell repertoires in COVID-19 (dated by TCRdb to the early 2020s). Describing the broader study: The collaborator samples originated in the United States, Italy and Spain and spanned the acute and convalescent phases of COVID-19. The material from the prospective study consisted of cDNA or gDNA derived from T cells, B-cell-depleted T cells, or PBMCs. Deeply sampled blood TCRbeta repertoires from subjects exposed to, actively infected with, or recovered from COVID-19 were included in the dataset. A freely available public database, intended as a resource for researchers studying the immune response to SARS-CoV-2, is where the repertoires were released. The samples were drawn from two sources: the first 160 participants of the ongoing ImmuneRACE study, and 950 to 1,500 subjects contributed by 6 global collaborators. A de-identified subject ID, COVID-19 status, age in years and sex were almost always included in the sample metadata. Where HLA class I and class II types were available, the types were taken from metadata supplied by the sample provider, not from assay-based typing.

The immunoSEQ Assay, a bias-controlled multiplex PCR, was used to amplify TCRbeta CDR3 regions from genomic DNA. As for how the authors treated the data: The number of nucleated cells in each sample was estimated from the amplification of reference gene primers within the assay. Sequence reads were collapsed and filtered to measure the absolute abundance of every unique TCRbeta CDR3 rearrangement. For each sample, productive Simpson clonality was calculated as the square root of Simpson's diversity index across productive rearrangements. TCRdb carries this immuneACCESS record with in-frame sequences only. Its versions omit some clonotypes, under half of them owing to an unresolved V gene in the studies checked, with the rest unexplained. The DNA gave D and trimming, while V, J and clone size come from that table. The sample table contains some 270,000 clones; only one count was recorded for 75% to 90% of them. The top ten constitute 4% to 4.5% of the sample.

This clone was observed a few times. Its antigen target is currently unknown. The input lacks base qualities; no much larger clone sits a single base away. Enrolling through a virtual design, the prospective study's participants ranged in age from roughly 18 to 89 years and lived across some 22 United States geographic areas. To assign participants to cohorts, the prospective study relied on clinical history that participants themselves reported in a screening survey and a study questionnaire. For ImmuneRACE Cohort 3, a participant was defined as recovered based on two consecutive negative NP/OP PCR tests, clearance by a healthcare professional, or resolution of symptoms. In the prospective study, whole blood, serum and a nasopharyngeal or oropharyngeal swab were collected from each participant by mobile phlebotomists. Prospective study participants could optionally give additional blood draws and questionnaires over an approximately 2-month period. Blood samples from the prospective study were shipped frozen or at room temperature prior to DNA extraction.

Broader findings and caveats from the paper: The quantity of clinical and demographic metadata differed by source and by participant and was supplied without curation.

Ends trimmed: V by 10 bases, J by 0 bases; bases unmatched to a gene: 8. Sequences LNHNV (CDR1) and YYDKDF (CDR2) are obtained from the germline V gene (reference sequence). The CDR3 holds 15 amino acids from the cysteine to the phenylalanine. Only the CDR3 region is kept as DNA, spanning 45 bases read in frame from base 1. The chain is encoded by TRBV15 joined to TRBJ2-3; the junction holds 9 bases that match TRBD2. This sequence was found in a woman aged 25-40 years who had recovered from COVID-19. The specimen sequenced was PBMCs or T cells enriched from blood (not recorded which). The CDR3 loop reads CAIAGGMSSTDTQYF. At the DNA level, the sequence is TGTGCCATCGCGGGGGGGATGTCTAGCACAGATACGCAGTATTTT.